This T cell receptor (beta chain) was recorded in a study of OX40 agonist ivuxolimab in advanced cancers. About the study: In three patients, partial responses were observed, one with hepatocellular carcinoma and two with cutaneous melanoma. Study-wide results and caveats: Also present in some nonresponders was a low level of normalized T-cell clonal expansion. Clonal expansion among partial responders at 0.1-3.0 mg/kg ranked near the lowest.

Anyone with autoimmune disease history or systemic immunosuppression was excluded. The ends were cut back, 0 bases at V and 7 bases at J, with 3 bases in the middle. The CDR3 loop spans 11 amino acids. The germline V gene has CDR1 PRHDT and CDR2 FYEKMQ (reference sequence). Repertoires were generated with immunoSEQ multiplex PCR, while TCRdb's copy carries only in-frame clones and drops some. The data contain 81,000 or so clones, around 90% of them seen just once; the ten biggest clones take up around 0.45%. Of note for this clone: Its antigen is currently unknown.

The TCR sequence derives from an adult with an advanced solid tumor such as melanoma, head and neck, liver or kidney cancer. The sequenced sample was CD4+ or CD8+ T cells sorted from blood, obtained in a trial of the OX40 agonist ivuxolimab. V and J are TRBV13 and TRBJ1-1; unclear D gene. In DNA form, the CDR3 reads TGTGCCAGCAGCTTAGGGGGTGAAGCTTTCTTT. This translates into CASSLGGEAFF. Full variable domain (remainder filled in from reference TRBV13 and TRBJ1-1): AAGVIQSPRHLIKEKRETATLKCYPIPRHDTVYWYQQGPGQDPQFLISFYEKMQSDKGSIPDRFSAQQFSDYHSELNMSSLELGDSALYFCASSLGGEAFFGQGTRLTVV.